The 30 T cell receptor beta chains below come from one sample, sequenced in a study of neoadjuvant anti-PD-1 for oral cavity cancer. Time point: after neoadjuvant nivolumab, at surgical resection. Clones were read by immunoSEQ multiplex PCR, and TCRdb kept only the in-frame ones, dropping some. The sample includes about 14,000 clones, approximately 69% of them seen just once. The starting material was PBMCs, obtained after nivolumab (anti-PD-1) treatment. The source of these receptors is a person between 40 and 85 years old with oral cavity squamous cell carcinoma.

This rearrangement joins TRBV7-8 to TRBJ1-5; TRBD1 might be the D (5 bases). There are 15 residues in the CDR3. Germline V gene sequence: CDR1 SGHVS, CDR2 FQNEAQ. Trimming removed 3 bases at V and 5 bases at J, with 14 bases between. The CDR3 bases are TGTGCCAGCAGCTTCTGGACGGGGGTGGATCAGCCCCAGCATTTT. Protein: CASSFWTGVDQPQHF.

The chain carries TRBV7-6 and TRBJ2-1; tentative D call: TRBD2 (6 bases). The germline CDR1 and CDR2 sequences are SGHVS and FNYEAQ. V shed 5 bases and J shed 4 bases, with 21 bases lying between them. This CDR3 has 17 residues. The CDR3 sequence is CASSPPHGTGGYNEQFF. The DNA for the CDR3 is TGTGCCAGCAGCCCCCCCCACGGGACTGGGGGTTACAATGAGCAGTTCTTC.

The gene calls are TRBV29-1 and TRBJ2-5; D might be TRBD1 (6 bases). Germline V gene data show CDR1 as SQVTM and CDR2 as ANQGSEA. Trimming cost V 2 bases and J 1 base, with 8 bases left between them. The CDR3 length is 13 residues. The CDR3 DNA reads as TGCAGCGTTGAAAGGACAGCCCAAGAGACCCAGTACTTC. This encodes CSVERTAQETQYF.

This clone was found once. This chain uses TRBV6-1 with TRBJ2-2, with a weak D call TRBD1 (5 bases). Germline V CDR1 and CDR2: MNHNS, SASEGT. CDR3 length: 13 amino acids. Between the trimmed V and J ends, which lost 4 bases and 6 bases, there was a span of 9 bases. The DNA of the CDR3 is TGTGCCAGCAGTGCTTTAGGGGCCGGGGAGCTGTTTTTT. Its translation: CASSALGAGELFF.

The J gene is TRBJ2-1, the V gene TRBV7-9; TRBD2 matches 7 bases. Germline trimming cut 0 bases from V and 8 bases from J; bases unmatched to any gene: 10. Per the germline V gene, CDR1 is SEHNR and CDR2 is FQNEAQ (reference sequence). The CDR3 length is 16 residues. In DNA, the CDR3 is TGTGCCAGCAGCTTAGCGGGGAGGGCCCTGGCTCATGAGCAGTTCTTC. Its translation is CASSLAGRALAHEQFF.

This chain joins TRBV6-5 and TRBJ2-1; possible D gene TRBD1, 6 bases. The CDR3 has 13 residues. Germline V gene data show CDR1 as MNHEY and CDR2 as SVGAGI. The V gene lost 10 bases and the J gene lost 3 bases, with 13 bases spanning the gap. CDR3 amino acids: CATGTSIYNEQFF. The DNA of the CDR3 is TGTGCCACCGGGACAAGTATCTACAATGAGCAGTTCTTC.

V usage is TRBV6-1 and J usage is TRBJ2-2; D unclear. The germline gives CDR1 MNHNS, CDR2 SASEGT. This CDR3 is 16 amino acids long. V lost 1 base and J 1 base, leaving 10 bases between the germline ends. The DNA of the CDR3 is TGTGCCAGCAGTGAAGAGGCAGGAAGGAACACCGGGGAGCTGTTTTTT. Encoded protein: CASSEEAGRNTGELFF.

CDR3 loop: CASSPDLGGTDTQYF. The CDR3 DNA reads as TGCGCCAGCAGCCCGGACTTAGGGGGCACAGATACGCAGTATTTT. The gene calls are TRBV5-1 and TRBJ2-3; TRBD1 or TRBD2 may be the D gene (5 bases each). The ends were cut back, 4 bases at V and 1 base at J, with 13 bases in the middle. The germline CDR1 and CDR2 sequences are SGHRS and YFSETQ. The CDR3 runs to 15 residues.

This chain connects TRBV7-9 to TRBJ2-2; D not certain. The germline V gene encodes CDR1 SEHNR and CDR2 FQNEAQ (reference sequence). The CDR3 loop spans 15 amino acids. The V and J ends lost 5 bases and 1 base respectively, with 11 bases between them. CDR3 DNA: TGTGCCAGCAGCCCCGGACCATTGAACACCGGGGAGCTGTTTTTT. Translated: CASSPGPLNTGELFF.

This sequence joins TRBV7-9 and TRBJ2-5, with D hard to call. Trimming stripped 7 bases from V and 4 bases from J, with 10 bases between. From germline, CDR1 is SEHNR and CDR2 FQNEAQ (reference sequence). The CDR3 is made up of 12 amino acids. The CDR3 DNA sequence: TGTGCCAGCAACGAGGAGTTAGAGACCCAGTACTTC. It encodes CASNEELETQYF.

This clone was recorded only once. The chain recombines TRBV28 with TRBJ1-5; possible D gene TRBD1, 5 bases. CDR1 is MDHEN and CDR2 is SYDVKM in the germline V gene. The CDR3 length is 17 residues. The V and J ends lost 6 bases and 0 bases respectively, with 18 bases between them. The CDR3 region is CASSPRRGAYSNQPQHF. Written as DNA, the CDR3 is TGTGCCAGCAGCCCTAGGAGGGGTGCGTATAGCAATCAGCCCCAGCATTTT.

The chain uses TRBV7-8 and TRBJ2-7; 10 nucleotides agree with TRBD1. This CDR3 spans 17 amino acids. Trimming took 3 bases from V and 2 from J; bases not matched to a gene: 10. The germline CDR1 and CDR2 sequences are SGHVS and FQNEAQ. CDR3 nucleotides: TGTGCCAGCAGCTTTGATGGAGGGACAGGGGTCCCCTACGAGCAGTACTTC. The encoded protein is CASSFDGGTGVPYEQYF.

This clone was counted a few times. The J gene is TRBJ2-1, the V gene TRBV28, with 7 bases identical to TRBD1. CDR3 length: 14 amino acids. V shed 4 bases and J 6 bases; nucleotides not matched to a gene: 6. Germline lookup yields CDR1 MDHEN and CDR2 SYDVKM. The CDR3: CASSSRDRRNEQFF. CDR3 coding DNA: TGTGCCAGCAGTTCCCGGGACAGACGCAATGAGCAGTTCTTC. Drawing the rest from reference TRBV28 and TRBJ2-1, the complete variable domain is DVKVTQSSRYLVKRTGEKVFLECVQDMDHENMFWYRQDPGLGLRLIYFSYDVKMKEKGDIPEGYSVSREKKERFSLILESASTNQTSMYLCASSSRDRRNEQFFGPGTRLTVL.

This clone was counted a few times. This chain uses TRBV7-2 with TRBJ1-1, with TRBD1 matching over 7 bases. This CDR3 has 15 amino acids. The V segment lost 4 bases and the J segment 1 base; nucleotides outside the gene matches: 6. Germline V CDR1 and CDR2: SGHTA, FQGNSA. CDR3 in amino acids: CASSSRPGGNTEAFF. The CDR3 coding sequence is TGTGCCAGCAGCTCCCGTCCAGGGGGGAACACTGAAGCTTTCTTT.

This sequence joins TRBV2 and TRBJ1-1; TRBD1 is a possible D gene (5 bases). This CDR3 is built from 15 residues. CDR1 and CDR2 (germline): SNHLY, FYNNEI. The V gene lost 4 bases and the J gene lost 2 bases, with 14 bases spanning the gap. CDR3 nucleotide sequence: TGTGCCAGCAGTGTAATGGGGGGATATAACACTGAAGCTTTCTTT. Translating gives CASSVMGGYNTEAFF.

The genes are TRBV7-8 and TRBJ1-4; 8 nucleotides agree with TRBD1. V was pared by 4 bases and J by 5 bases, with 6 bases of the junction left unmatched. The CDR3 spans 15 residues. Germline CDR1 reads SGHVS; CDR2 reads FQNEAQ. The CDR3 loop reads CASSSRQGWNEKLFF. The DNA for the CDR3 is TGTGCCAGCAGCTCTCGACAGGGGTGGAATGAAAAACTGTTTTTT.

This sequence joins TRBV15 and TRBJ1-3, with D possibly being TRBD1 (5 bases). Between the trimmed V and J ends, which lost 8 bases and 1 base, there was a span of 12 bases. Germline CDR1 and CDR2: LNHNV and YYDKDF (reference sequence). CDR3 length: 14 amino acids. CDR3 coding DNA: TGTGCCACCCACGCCGACAGATCTGGAAACACCATATATTTT. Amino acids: CATHADRSGNTIYF.

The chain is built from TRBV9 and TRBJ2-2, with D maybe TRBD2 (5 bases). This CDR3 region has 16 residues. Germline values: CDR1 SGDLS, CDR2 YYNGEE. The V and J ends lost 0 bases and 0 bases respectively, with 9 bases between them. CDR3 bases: TGTGCCAGCAGCGTAGGAGCGGAAGCGAACACCGGGGAGCTGTTTTTT. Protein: CASSVGAEANTGELFF.

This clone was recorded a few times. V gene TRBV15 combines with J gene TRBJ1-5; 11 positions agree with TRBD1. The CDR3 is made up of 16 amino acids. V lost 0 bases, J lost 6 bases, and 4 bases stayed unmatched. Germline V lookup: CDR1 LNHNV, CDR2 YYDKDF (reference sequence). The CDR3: CATSRDQGTGGQPQHF. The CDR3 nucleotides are TGTGCCACCAGCAGAGATCAGGGGACAGGGGGTCAGCCCCAGCATTTT.

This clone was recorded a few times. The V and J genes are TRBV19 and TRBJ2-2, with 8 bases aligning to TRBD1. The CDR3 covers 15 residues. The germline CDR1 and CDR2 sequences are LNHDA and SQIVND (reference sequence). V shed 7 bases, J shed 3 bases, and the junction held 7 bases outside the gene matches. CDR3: CASIETGAYTGELFF. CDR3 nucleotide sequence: TGTGCCAGTATCGAGACAGGGGCCTACACCGGGGAGCTGTTTTTT.

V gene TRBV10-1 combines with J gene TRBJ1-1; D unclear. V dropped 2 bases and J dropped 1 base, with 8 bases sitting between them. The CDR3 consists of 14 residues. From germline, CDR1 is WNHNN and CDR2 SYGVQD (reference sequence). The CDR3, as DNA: TGCGCCAGCAGTGAGGACGGATGGAACACTGAAGCTTTCTTT. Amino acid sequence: CASSEDGWNTEAFF.

The DNA of the CDR3 is TGTGCCAGCAGCGCCACCTCGACAGGGGCGAGCACAGATACGCAGTATTTT. The encoded protein is CASSATSTGASTDTQYF. The chain is built from TRBV9 and TRBJ2-3; 8 positions agree with TRBD1. Trimming took 3 bases from V and 0 from J; bases not matched to a gene: 9. Per germline, CDR1 SGDLS and CDR2 YYNGEE. The CDR3 totals 17 residues.

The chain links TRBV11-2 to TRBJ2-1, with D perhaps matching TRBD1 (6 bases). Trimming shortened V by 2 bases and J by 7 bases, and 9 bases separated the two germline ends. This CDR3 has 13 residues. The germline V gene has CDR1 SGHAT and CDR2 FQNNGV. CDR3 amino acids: CASSLRTENEQFF. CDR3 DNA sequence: TGTGCCAGCAGCTTAAGGACAGAAAATGAGCAGTTCTTC.

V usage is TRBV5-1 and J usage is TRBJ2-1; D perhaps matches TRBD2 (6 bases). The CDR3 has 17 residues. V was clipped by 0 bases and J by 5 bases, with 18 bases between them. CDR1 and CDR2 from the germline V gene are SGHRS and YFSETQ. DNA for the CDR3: TGCGCCAGCAGCTTGGCCGGAGGGTGGGGTTCAGACAATGAGCAGTTCTTC. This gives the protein CASSLAGGWGSDNEQFF.

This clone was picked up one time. CDR3 region: CASSLSPGPKDTQYF. The CDR3 DNA reads TGTGCCAGCAGTTTATCCCCCGGACCCAAAGATACGCAGTATTTT. The V call is TRBV28, the J call TRBJ2-3; D not resolved. Germline V gene sequence: CDR1 MDHEN, CDR2 SYDVKM. The CDR3 has 15 amino acids. The V end lost 1 base, the J end lost 5 bases, and 13 bases lay between the germline ends. The variable domain in full, completed from reference TRBV28 and TRBJ2-3, reads DVKVTQSSRYLVKRTGEKVFLECVQDMDHENMFWYRQDPGLGLRLIYFSYDVKMKEKGDIPEGYSVSREKKERFSLILESASTNQTSMYLCASSLSPGPKDTQYFGPGTRLTVL.

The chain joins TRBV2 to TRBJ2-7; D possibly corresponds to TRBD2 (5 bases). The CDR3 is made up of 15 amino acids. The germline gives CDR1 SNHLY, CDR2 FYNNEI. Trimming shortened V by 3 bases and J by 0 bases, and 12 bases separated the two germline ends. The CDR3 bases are TGTGCCAGCAGTGAGGACTTTCTGAGCTCCTACGAGCAGTACTTC. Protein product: CASSEDFLSSYEQYF. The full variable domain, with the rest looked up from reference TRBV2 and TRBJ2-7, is EPEVTQTPSHQVTQMGQEVILRCVPISNHLYFYWYRQILGQKVEFLVSFYNNEISEKSEIFDDQFSVERPDGSNFTLKIRSTKLEDSAMYFCASSEDFLSSYEQYFGPGTRLTVT.

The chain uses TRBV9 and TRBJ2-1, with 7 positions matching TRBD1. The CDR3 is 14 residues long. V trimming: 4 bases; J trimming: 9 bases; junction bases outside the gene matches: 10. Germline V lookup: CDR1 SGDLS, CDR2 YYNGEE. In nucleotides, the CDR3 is TGTGCCAGCAGCATTGGGAGAGGGGGCCCTGAGCAGTTCTTC. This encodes CASSIGRGGPEQFF.

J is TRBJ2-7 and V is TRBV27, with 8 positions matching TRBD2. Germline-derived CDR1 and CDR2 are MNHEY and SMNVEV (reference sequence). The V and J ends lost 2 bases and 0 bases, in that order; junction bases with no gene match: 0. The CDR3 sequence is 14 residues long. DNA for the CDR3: TGTGCCAGCAGTTTACGGGAGGGCTCCTACGAGCAGTACTTC. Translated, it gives CASSLREGSYEQYF.

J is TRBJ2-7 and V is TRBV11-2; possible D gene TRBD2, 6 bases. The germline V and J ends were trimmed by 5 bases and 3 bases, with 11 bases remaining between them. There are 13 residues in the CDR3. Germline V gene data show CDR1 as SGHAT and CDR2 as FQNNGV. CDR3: CASSQGTFYEQYF. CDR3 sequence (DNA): TGTGCCAGCAGCCAAGGGACTTTCTACGAGCAGTACTTC.

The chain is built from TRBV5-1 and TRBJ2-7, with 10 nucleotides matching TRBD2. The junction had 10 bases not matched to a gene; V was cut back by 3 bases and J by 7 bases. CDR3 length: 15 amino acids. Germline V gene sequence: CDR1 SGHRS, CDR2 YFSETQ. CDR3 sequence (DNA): TGCGCCAGCAGCTGGGGTCTAGCGGGAGTTGGGGAGCAGTACTTC. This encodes CASSWGLAGVGEQYF.